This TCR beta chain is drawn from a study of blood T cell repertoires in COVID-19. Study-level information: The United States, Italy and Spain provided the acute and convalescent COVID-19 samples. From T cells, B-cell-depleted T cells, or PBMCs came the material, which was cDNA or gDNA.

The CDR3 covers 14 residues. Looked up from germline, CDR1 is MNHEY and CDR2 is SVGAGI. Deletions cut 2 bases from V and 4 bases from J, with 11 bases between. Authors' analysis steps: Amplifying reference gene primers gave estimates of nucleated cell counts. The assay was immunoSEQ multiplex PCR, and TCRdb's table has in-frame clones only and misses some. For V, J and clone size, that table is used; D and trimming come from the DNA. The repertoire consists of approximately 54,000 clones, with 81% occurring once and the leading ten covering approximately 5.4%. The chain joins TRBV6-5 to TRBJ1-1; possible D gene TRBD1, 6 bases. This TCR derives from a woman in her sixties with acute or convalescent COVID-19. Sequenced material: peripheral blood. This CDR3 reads CASSYKGGRTEAFF. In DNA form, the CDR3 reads TGTGCCAGCAGTTACAAAGGGGGACGCACTGAAGCTTTCTTT.